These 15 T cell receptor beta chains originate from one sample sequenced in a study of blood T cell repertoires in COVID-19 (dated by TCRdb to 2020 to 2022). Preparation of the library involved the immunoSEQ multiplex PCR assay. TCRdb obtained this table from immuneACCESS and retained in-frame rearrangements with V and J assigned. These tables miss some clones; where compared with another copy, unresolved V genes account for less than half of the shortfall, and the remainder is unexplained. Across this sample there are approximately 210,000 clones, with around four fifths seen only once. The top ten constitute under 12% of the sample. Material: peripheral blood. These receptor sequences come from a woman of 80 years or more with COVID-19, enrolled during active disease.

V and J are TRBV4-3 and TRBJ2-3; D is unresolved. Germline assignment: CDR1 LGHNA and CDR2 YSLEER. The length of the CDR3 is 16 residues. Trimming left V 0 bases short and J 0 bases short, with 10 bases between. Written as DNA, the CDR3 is TGCGCCAGCAGCCAAGAGAAAAGTACTAGCACAGATACGCAGTATTTT. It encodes CASSQEKSTSTDTQYF.

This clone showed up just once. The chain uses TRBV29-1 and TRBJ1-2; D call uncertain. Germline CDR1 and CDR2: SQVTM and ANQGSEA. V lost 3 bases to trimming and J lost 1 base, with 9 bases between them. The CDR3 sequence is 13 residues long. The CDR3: CSVEGWRNYGYTF. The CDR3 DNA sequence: TGCAGCGTTGAGGGCTGGCGTAACTATGGCTACACCTTC.

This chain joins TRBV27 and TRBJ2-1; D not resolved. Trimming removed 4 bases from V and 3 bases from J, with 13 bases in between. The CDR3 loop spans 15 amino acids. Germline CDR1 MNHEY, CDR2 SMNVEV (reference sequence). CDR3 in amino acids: CASSSGPKDYNEQFF. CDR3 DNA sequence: TGTGCCAGCAGTTCTGGCCCAAAAGACTACAATGAGCAGTTCTTC.

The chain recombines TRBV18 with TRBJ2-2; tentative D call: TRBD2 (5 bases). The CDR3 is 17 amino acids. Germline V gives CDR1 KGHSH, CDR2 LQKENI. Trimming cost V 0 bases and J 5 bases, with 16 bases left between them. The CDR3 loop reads CASSPPNPTGGTGELFF. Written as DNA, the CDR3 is TGTGCCAGCTCACCACCGAATCCGACCGGAGGAACCGGGGAGCTGTTTTTT.

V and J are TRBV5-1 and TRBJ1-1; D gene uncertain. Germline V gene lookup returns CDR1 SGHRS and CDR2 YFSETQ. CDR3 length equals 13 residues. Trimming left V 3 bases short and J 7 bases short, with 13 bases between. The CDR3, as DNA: TGCGCCAGCAGCTGGTTTGGAGCCCTTGAAGCTTTCTTT. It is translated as CASSWFGALEAFF.

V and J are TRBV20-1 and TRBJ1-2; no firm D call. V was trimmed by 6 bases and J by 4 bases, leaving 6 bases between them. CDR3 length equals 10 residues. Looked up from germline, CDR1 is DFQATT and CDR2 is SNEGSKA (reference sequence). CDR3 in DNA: TGCAGTGCCTTGTTCTATGGCTACACCTTC. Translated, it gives CSALFYGYTF.

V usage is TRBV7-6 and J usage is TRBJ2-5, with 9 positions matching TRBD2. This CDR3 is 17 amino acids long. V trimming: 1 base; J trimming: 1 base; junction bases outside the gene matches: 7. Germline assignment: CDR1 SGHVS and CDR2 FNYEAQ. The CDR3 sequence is CASSLVVGAGGQETQYF. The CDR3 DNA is TGTGCCAGCAGCTTAGTGGTTGGAGCGGGGGGCCAAGAGACCCAGTACTTC.

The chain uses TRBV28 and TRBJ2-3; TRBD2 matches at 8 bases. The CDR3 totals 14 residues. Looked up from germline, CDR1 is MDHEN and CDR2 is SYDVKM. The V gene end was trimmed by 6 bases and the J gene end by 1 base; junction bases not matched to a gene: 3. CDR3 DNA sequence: TGTGCCAGCAGCCAAGCGGGGGGCACAGATACGCAGTATTTT. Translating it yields CASSQAGGTDTQYF.

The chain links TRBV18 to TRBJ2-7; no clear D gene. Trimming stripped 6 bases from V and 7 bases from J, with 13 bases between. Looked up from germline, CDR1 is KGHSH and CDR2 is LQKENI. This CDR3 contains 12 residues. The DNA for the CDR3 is TGTGCCAGCTCCTCATACGCCGGGGAGCAGTACTTC. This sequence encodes CASSSYAGEQYF.

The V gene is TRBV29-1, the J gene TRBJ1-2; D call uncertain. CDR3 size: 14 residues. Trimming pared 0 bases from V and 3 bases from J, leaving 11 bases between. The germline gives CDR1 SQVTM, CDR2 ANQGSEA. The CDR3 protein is CSVEDLPGDYGYTF. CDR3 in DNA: TGCAGCGTTGAAGATCTCCCTGGAGACTATGGCTACACCTTC.

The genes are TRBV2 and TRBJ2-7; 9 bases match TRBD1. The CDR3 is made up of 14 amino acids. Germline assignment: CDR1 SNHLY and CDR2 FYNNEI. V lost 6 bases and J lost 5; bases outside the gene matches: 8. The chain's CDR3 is CASSQQGAGDEQYV. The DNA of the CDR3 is TGTGCCAGCAGCCAACAGGGGGCCGGGGACGAGCAGTACGTC.

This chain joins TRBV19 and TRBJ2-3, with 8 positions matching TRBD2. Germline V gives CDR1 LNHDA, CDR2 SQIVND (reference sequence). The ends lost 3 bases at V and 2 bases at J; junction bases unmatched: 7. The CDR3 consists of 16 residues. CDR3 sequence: CASSIRGLGSTDTQYF. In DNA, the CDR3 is TGTGCCAGTAGTATTCGGGGACTAGGGTCCACAGATACGCAGTATTTT.

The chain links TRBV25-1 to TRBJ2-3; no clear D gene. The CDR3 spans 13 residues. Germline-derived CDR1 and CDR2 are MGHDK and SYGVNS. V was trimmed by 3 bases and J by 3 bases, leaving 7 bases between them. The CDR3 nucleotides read TGTGCCAGCAGTGATTGGAGTACAGATACGCAGTATTTT. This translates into CASSDWSTDTQYF. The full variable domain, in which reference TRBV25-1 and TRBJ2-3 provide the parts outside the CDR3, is EADIYQTPRYLVIGTGKKITLECSQTMGHDKMYWYQQDPGMELHLIHYSYGVNSTEKGDLSSESTVSRIRTEHFPLTLESARPSHTSQYLCASSDWSTDTQYFGPGTRLTVL.

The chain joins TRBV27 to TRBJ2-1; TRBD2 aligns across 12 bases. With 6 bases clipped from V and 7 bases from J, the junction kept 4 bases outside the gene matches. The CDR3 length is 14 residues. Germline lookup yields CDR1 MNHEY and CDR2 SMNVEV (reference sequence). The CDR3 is CASRWTSGVNEQFF. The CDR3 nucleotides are TGTGCCAGCAGATGGACTAGCGGGGTGAATGAGCAGTTCTTC.

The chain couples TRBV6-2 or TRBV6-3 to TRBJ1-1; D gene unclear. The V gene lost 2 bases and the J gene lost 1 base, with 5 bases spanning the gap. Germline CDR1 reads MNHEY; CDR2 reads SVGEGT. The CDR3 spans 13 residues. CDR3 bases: TGTGCCAGCAGTTACGTGGCGAACACTGAAGCTTTCTTT. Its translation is CASSYVANTEAFF.